These 31 T cell receptor beta chains originate from one sample sequenced in a study of T cell changes during pregnancy in multiple sclerosis. Measured with immunoSEQ multiplex PCR; TCRdb has only the in-frame clones, and not every one. The sample includes over 100,000 clones, 80% to 95% of them seen just once. The sample consisted of peripheral blood, taken in the third trimester of pregnancy. The receptor set was obtained from a female donor with multiple sclerosis, enrolled in a pregnancy study.

This clone was recorded once. CDR3 coding DNA: TGCGCCAGCAGCCAAGATACGGGGGGGCAGAGCAATGAGCAGTTCTTC. It is translated as CASSQDTGGQSNEQFF. This chain uses TRBV4-1 with TRBJ2-1, with TRBD2 matching over 8 bases. The length of the CDR3 is 16 residues. CDR1 and CDR2 from the germline V gene are MGHRA and YSYEKL. J was trimmed by 6 bases and V by 0 bases; bases with no gene match: 7.

The genes are TRBV18 and TRBJ1-5; TRBD1 aligns across 7 bases. The germline V gene encodes CDR1 KGHSH and CDR2 LQKENI. After removal of 0 bases from V and 2 bases from J, the junction contained 4 bases not matched to a gene. There are 16 residues in the CDR3. For the CDR3, the DNA is TGTGCCAGCTCACCACCGGGCAGGGGGGGCAATCAGCCCCAGCATTTT. This gives the protein CASSPPGRGGNQPQHF.

This sequence joins TRBV2 and TRBJ2-3, with TRBD2 matching 12 bases. There are 19 residues in the CDR3. Germline lookup yields CDR1 SNHLY and CDR2 FYNNEI. V was pared by 5 bases and J by 3 bases, with 15 bases of the junction left unmatched. The CDR3: CASSTPGLAGPGGTDTQYF. The CDR3 nucleotides read TGTGCCAGCAGTACCCCGGGACTAGCGGGTCCTGGGGGTACAGATACGCAGTATTTT. Variable domain in full (rest from reference TRBV2 and TRBJ2-3): EPEVTQTPSHQVTQMGQEVILRCVPISNHLYFYWYRQILGQKVEFLVSFYNNEISEKSEIFDDQFSVERPDGSNFTLKIRSTKLEDSAMYFCASSTPGLAGPGGTDTQYFGPGTRLTVL.

The chain couples TRBV11-2 to TRBJ1-1, with D uncertain. The ends were cut back, 1 base at V and 0 bases at J, with 9 bases in the middle. This CDR3 comprises 15 residues. Germline V gene data show CDR1 as SGHAT and CDR2 as FQNNGV. CDR3 region: CASSLVGVVNTEAFF. CDR3 DNA sequence: TGTGCCAGCAGCTTAGTGGGCGTAGTGAACACTGAAGCTTTCTTT.

The chain is built from TRBV28 and TRBJ2-5; a possible D gene is TRBD2 (6 bases). CDR1 MDHEN and CDR2 SYDVKM come from the germline V gene. Trimming left V 3 bases short and J 5 bases short, with 19 bases between. The CDR3 extends over 16 amino acids. CDR3 in DNA: TGTGCCAGCAGTTTGGGGGGTGGGGCTTTCGGGGAGACCCAGTACTTC. This codes for CASSLGGGAFGETQYF.

The CDR3 nucleotides read TGTGCCTGGAGTGTAATGGGGGCTGGTGGCTACACCTTC. It specifies CAWSVMGAGGYTF. The rearrangement links TRBV30 to TRBJ1-2; D perhaps matches TRBD1 (6 bases). Germline-derived CDR1 and CDR2 are GTSNPN and SVGIG (reference sequence). This CDR3 region has 13 residues. V was cut by 0 bases and J by 7 bases, with 12 bases left in between.

This clone has a handful of counts. This chain links TRBV7-9 with TRBJ2-3, with D unresolved. This CDR3 is 14 amino acids long. The germline V gene has CDR1 SEHNR and CDR2 FQNEAQ (reference sequence). The V gene lost 1 base and the J gene lost 4 bases, with 9 bases spanning the gap. The CDR3 coding sequence is TGTGCCAGCAGCTTAGAAACGGGTTCAGATACGCAGTATTTT. As protein: CASSLETGSDTQYF.

The chain uses TRBV5-1 and TRBJ2-5; TRBD2 matches at 7 bases. V dropped 4 bases and J dropped 3; count of bases not matched to a gene: 9. The CDR3 runs 15 residues. CDR1 and CDR2 (germline): SGHRS, YFSETQ. The CDR3 sequence: CASSPLALAEETQYF. Written as DNA, the CDR3 is TGCGCCAGCAGCCCCCTCGCGCTAGCGGAAGAGACCCAGTACTTC. Based on the CDR3 plus reference TRBV5-1 and TRBJ2-5, the full variable domain is KAGVTQTPRYLIKTRGQQVTLSCSPISGHRSVSWYQQTPGQGLQFLFEYFSETQRNKGNFPGRFSGRQFSNSRSEMNVSTLELGDSALYLCASSPLALAEETQYFGPGTRLLVL.

The chain couples TRBV23-1 to TRBJ2-5; 9 positions match TRBD1. Judging by the DNA end, TRBJ2-7 fits better; the J call may be wrong. TRBV23-1 is given ORF status, its function remaining uncertain. The CDR3 consists of 13 residues. The CDR3 DNA reads as TGCGCCTGGTACGGGACAGGGACCTACGAGCAGTACTTC. Its translation: CAWYGTGTYEQYF.

The rearrangement links TRBV2 to TRBJ1-1, with no clear D. Germline CDR1 and CDR2: SNHLY and FYNNEI. The CDR3 loop spans 13 amino acids. With 2 bases removed from V and 3 bases from J, the gap between germline ends came to 7 bases. DNA for the CDR3: TGTGCCAGCAGTGAATCTCGGGACACTGAAGCTTTCTTT. It yields the protein CASSESRDTEAFF.

This CDR3 reads CASSIRDRGNAGELFF. CDR3 nucleotide sequence: TGTGCCAGCAGCATCCGGGACAGAGGGAATGCCGGGGAGCTGTTTTTT. The V call is TRBV7-8, the J call TRBJ2-2, with 7 bases identical to TRBD1. Germline-derived CDR1 and CDR2 are SGHVS and FQNEAQ. Trimming cost V 5 bases and J 6 bases; bases outside gene matches: 12. This CDR3 is built from 16 residues.

The DNA of the CDR3 is TGTGCCAGCAGCTTAAACACAGGGACTGGAAACACCATATATTTT. This translates into CASSLNTGTGNTIYF. The rearrangement uses TRBV11-2 and TRBJ1-3; D may be TRBD1 (6 bases). The V end was cut by 2 bases, the J end by 2 bases, with 10 bases between. Looked up from germline, CDR1 is SGHAT and CDR2 is FQNNGV. The CDR3 runs 15 residues.

V usage is TRBV6-5 and J usage is TRBJ1-2; a possible D gene is TRBD1 (6 bases). There are 13 residues in the CDR3. With 0 bases removed from V and 6 bases from J, the gap between germline ends came to 8 bases. Per germline, CDR1 MNHEY and CDR2 SVGAGI. The CDR3 loop is CASSYSPGDGYTF. The CDR3 DNA sequence: TGTGCCAGCAGTTACTCGCCAGGGGATGGCTACACCTTC.

The rearrangement joins TRBV5-1 to TRBJ2-1; the match to TRBD1 covers 8 bases. The CDR3 contains 16 residues. Germline V CDR1 and CDR2: SGHRS, YFSETQ. The trim removed 4 bases at V and 7 bases at J, leaving 13 bases unmatched. DNA of the CDR3: TGCGCCAGCAGCCCCCATGGGCAGGGGGCGGGTAATGAGCAGTTCTTC. Its translation: CASSPHGQGAGNEQFF.

V and J are TRBV13 and TRBJ1-1, with D hard to call. Germline V CDR1 and CDR2: PRHDT, FYEKMQ (reference sequence). Trimming stripped 5 bases from V and 2 bases from J, with 12 bases between. There are 14 residues in the CDR3. The CDR3 DNA is TGTGCCAGCAGCGCCTGGACGGGAAACACTGAAGCTTTCTTT. This translates into CASSAWTGNTEAFF. Using reference TRBV13 and TRBJ1-1 for the parts outside the CDR3, the full variable domain is AAGVIQSPRHLIKEKRETATLKCYPIPRHDTVYWYQQGPGQDPQFLISFYEKMQSDKGSIPDRFSAQQFSDYHSELNMSSLELGDSALYFCASSAWTGNTEAFFGQGTRLTVV.

The V call is TRBV2, the J call TRBJ2-7, with TRBD1 matching 8 bases. J gave up 2 bases and V 11 bases, and 20 bases lay outside the gene matches. Looked up from germline, CDR1 is SNHLY and CDR2 is FYNNEI. The CDR3 consists of 17 residues. CDR3 amino acids: CAGQKLSGQGAPYEQYF. CDR3 in DNA: TGTGCCGGCCAAAAACTCAGTGGACAGGGAGCACCCTACGAGCAGTACTTC.

J is TRBJ1-6 and V is TRBV19; the match to TRBD1 covers 7 bases. Germline V CDR1 and CDR2: LNHDA, SQIVND (reference sequence). J gave up 9 bases and V 2 bases, and 1 base lay outside the gene matches. The CDR3 has 13 amino acids. The CDR3 coding sequence is TGTGCCAGTAGTATACAGGGGGGTTCACCCCTCCACTTT. Protein: CASSIQGGSPLHF.

V is TRBV6-1 and J is TRBJ1-1; D gene ambiguous. This CDR3 region has 16 residues. V gave up 3 bases and J gave up 11 bases, with 25 bases separating them. CDR1 is MNHNS and CDR2 is SASEGT in the germline V gene. The CDR3 DNA follows: TGTGCCAGCAGTGATAGTTTGGGAGGGATAGGTGTCCGGGCTTTCTTT. It encodes CASSDSLGGIGVRAFF.

This clone was found once. The chain uses TRBV19 and TRBJ2-7, with unresolved D. CDR3 length equals 13 residues. Trimming pared 2 bases from V and 7 bases from J, leaving 12 bases between. Germline lookup yields CDR1 LNHDA and CDR2 SQIVND (reference sequence). The CDR3 nucleotides read TGTGCCAGTAGTATACGCGCCCAGGCGGAGCAGTACTTC. Encoded protein: CASSIRAQAEQYF.

The rearrangement uses TRBV7-9 and TRBJ1-2; 11 bases are shared with TRBD1. The germline V gene has CDR1 SEHNR and CDR2 FQNEAQ (reference sequence). CDR3 size: 14 residues. V was pared by 3 bases and J by 6 bases, with 3 bases of the junction left unmatched. The CDR3, as DNA: TGTGCCAGCAGCTTTGGACAGGGGGCGAATGGCTACACCTTC. Protein product: CASSFGQGANGYTF.

Details on this clone: Other DNA sequences in the same sample also yield this CDR3. V and J are TRBV11-2 and TRBJ2-1; D unresolved. The germline gives CDR1 SGHAT, CDR2 FQNNGV. V was pared by 8 bases and J by 0 bases, with 14 bases between. This CDR3 is built from 15 residues. The CDR3 sequence is CASSSTLSSYNEQFF. CDR3 nucleotides: TGTGCCAGCTCAAGCACTCTAAGCTCCTACAATGAGCAGTTCTTC.

The chain has TRBV11-2 and TRBJ2-7; tentative D call: TRBD2 (6 bases). The V end was cut by 5 bases, the J end by 3 bases, with 11 bases between. The CDR3 length is 13 residues. The germline V gene encodes CDR1 SGHAT and CDR2 FQNNGV. The CDR3 region is CASSRTSNYEQYF. CDR3 nucleotide sequence: TGTGCCAGCAGCCGTACTAGCAACTACGAGCAGTACTTC.

For the CDR3, the DNA is TGTGCCAGCAGTACCAGGACTGGCACAGATACGCAGTATTTT. It is translated as CASSTRTGTDTQYF. This sequence joins TRBV6-5 and TRBJ2-3; perhaps TRBD2 as D (5 bases). This CDR3 has 14 residues. The germline gives CDR1 MNHEY, CDR2 SVGAGI. V was shortened by 5 bases and J by 1 base, with 10 bases between the two germline ends.

The chain employs TRBV30 and TRBJ2-1; TRBD2 is a possible D gene (6 bases). The CDR3 runs to 16 residues. Germline V gene data show CDR1 as GTSNPN and CDR2 as SVGIG (reference sequence). V lost 1 base, J lost 7 bases, and 20 bases lay in between. The CDR3 protein is CAWSASKGLPQNEQFF. The CDR3 coding sequence is TGTGCCTGGAGTGCATCTAAGGGACTTCCACAGAATGAGCAGTTCTTC.

The chain links TRBV5-1 to TRBJ1-2, with 8 bases that match TRBD1. Germline lookup yields CDR1 SGHRS and CDR2 YFSETQ. The CDR3 is made up of 15 amino acids. V was pared by 4 bases and J by 3 bases, with 8 bases of the junction left unmatched. CDR3 protein: CASSVFPGQDYGYTF. The CDR3 DNA is TGCGCCAGCAGCGTATTCCCGGGACAGGACTATGGCTACACCTTC.

The chain is built from TRBV7-3 and TRBJ2-3, with a weak D call TRBD2 (7 bases). Trimming stripped 3 bases from V and 2 bases from J, with 12 bases between. CDR1 SGHTA and CDR2 FQGTGA come from the germline V gene. The CDR3 is made up of 15 amino acids. Here the CDR3 DNA reads TGTGCCAGCAGCTTGTGGGGGGGCTTCACAGATACGCAGTATTTT. Translation: CASSLWGGFTDTQYF.

The chain recombines TRBV11-2 with TRBJ2-7; TRBD2 agrees at 7 bases. Looked up from germline, CDR1 is SGHAT and CDR2 is FQNNGV. There are 18 residues in the CDR3. V shed 2 bases and J 0 bases; nucleotides not matched to a gene: 13. The CDR3 is CASSLSPGMASGSYEQYF. Here the CDR3 DNA reads TGTGCCAGCAGCTTAAGTCCTGGGATGGCTAGCGGCTCCTACGAGCAGTACTTC.

This sequence joins TRBV7-9 and TRBJ2-7; D gene uncertain. The germline gives CDR1 SEHNR, CDR2 FQNEAQ (reference sequence). Trimming stripped 3 bases from V and 4 bases from J, with 16 bases between. The CDR3 runs 15 residues. CDR3 sequence: CASSFLIASRYEQYF. In nucleotides, the CDR3 is TGTGCCAGCAGCTTTCTTATAGCCTCTAGGTACGAGCAGTACTTC.

The chain couples TRBV6-1 to TRBJ2-5, with TRBD2 identical over 7 bases. The CDR3 spans 15 residues. The ends lost 0 bases at V and 5 bases at J; junction bases unmatched: 6. Germline values: CDR1 MNHNS, CDR2 SASEGT. This CDR3 reads CASSEASGGRETQYF. The CDR3 DNA is TGTGCCAGCAGTGAAGCGTCGGGGGGACGCGAGACCCAGTACTTC.

The CDR3 coding sequence is TGTGCCAGCAGTGGAGGGACAGGGTTTTTTGAAAAACTGTTTTTT. This gives the protein CASSGGTGFFEKLFF. The chain joins TRBV6-1 to TRBJ1-4, with TRBD1 identical over 9 bases. The CDR3 covers 15 residues. The V segment lost 4 bases and the J segment 7 bases; nucleotides outside the gene matches: 7. Germline assignment: CDR1 MNHNS and CDR2 SASEGT.

J is TRBJ2-3 and V is TRBV7-9; no reliable D call. This CDR3 region has 13 residues. Germline V gene sequence: CDR1 SEHNR, CDR2 FQNEAQ (reference sequence). Trimming left V 1 base short and J 3 bases short, with 5 bases between. In nucleotides, the CDR3 is TGTGCCAGCAGCTTAGATACAACAGATACGCAGTATTTT. It yields the protein CASSLDTTDTQYF. Full variable domain (outside the CDR3, taken from reference TRBV7-9 and TRBJ2-3): DTGVSQNPRHKITKRGQNVTFRCDPISEHNRLYWYRQTLGQGPEFLTYFQNEAQLEKSRLLSDRFSAERPKGSFSTLEIQRTEQGDSAMYLCASSLDTTDTQYFGPGTRLTVL.